This T cell receptor beta chain was captured by sequencing in a study of a mutant IDH1 vaccine in newly diagnosed glioma. General study points: Any relationship between pseudoprogression and changes in top peripheral T cell clonotypes seemed absent.

The time point is: week 35, safety follow-up. Every single dose of the vaccine, 300 ug of mutant IDH1 20-mer peptide, came with topical imiquimod. Sequencing used immunoSEQ multiplex PCR; TCRdb keeps in-frame clones, though not all of them. The table has approximately 28,000 clones, around four fifths seen once. The J segment lost 2 bases and the V segment lost 0 bases, leaving 9 bases of the junction unmatched. Germline CDR1 and CDR2: SGDLS and YYNGEE. This CDR3 comprises 17 residues. To note about this clone: The target antigen is unknown.

The chain has TRBV9 and TRBJ2-3, with 7 bases lining up with TRBD2. This clonotype was sampled from a man in his thirties or forties with glioma. Source: PBMCs, taken from a glioma patient whose treatment included an IDH1 peptide vaccine. The DNA of the CDR3 is TGTGCCAGCAGCGTAGCTCCGGCTAGCGGACTCACAGATACGCAGTATTTT. Protein: CASSVAPASGLTDTQYF.